Below are 23 T cell receptor beta chains sequenced from a single sample in a study of T cell responses to AZD1222 COVID-19 vaccine. Clones were sequenced by immunoSEQ multiplex PCR, and TCRdb holds only the in-frame ones, with some missing. Of around 83,000 clones listed, about 82% are singletons. The sample was peripheral blood, taken on day 0 of AZD1222 vaccination. Receptors originate from an adult in good health.

The chain is built from TRBV7-2 and TRBJ2-7; perhaps TRBD2 as D (5 bases). Germline V CDR1 and CDR2: SGHTA, FQGNSA. The CDR3 sequence is 14 residues long. V was trimmed by 0 bases and J by 3 bases, leaving 9 bases between them. Written as DNA, the CDR3 is TGTGCCAGCAGCTTAGCGGCTAGCAGCTACGAGCAGTACTTC. This codes for CASSLAASSYEQYF. The full variable domain, rest sourced from reference TRBV7-2 and TRBJ2-7, is GAGVSQSPSNKVTEKGKDVELRCDPISGHTALYWYRQSLGQGLEFLIYFQGNSAPDKSGLPSDRFSAERTGGSVSTLTIQRTQQEDSAVYLCASSLAASSYEQYFGPGTRLTVT.

The chain employs TRBV28 and TRBJ1-6; weak D call: TRBD1 (5 bases). The V gene's germline CDR1 is MDHEN and CDR2 SYDVKM. The CDR3 totals 12 residues. The V end was cut by 5 bases, the J end by 11 bases, with 10 bases between. DNA for the CDR3: TGTGCCAGCAGTCTAGGGGTCCCACCCCTCCACTTT. It codes for CASSLGVPPLHF.

Only one count was recorded for this clone. The rearrangement links TRBV5-1 to TRBJ2-1; D is perhaps TRBD1 (7 bases). In germline, CDR1 is SGHRS, CDR2 YFSETQ. The CDR3 has 16 residues. V lost 3 bases and J 0 bases, leaving 13 bases between the germline ends. CDR3 amino acids: CASSSQGGPSYNEQFF. The CDR3 DNA sequence: TGCGCCAGCAGCTCCCAGGGGGGCCCCTCCTACAATGAGCAGTTCTTC.

The CDR3 loop is CASSQGWSWGNEQFF. The DNA for the CDR3 is TGTGCCAGCAGCCAAGGTTGGAGTTGGGGCAATGAGCAGTTCTTC. The chain has TRBV16 and TRBJ2-1; D gene unclear. V lost 2 bases, J lost 6 bases, and 14 bases lay in between. Looked up from germline, CDR1 is KGHSY and CDR2 is FQNENV. This CDR3 region has 15 residues.

The CDR3 spells CASSQEERDSYNEQFF. Written as DNA, the CDR3 is TGTGCCAGCAGCCAAGAGGAGAGGGACTCCTACAATGAGCAGTTCTTC. J is TRBJ2-1 and V is TRBV4-2; D perhaps matches TRBD2 (5 bases). The CDR3 covers 16 residues. Germline V lookup: CDR1 LGHNA, CDR2 YNFKEQ. The V end lost 0 bases, the J end lost 0 bases, and 9 bases lay between the germline ends.

The chain is built from TRBV10-3 and TRBJ1-3; D remains ambiguous. The V gene's germline CDR1 is ENHRY and CDR2 SYGVKD. The CDR3 runs 16 residues. Trimming stripped 1 base from V and 0 bases from J, with 10 bases between. This CDR3 is CAISELAPSSGNTIYF. In DNA, the CDR3 is TGTGCCATCAGTGAGTTGGCTCCGAGCTCTGGAAACACCATATATTTT.

A word on this clone: The same CDR3 can be traced to other DNA sequences in this sample. CDR3 in DNA: TGTGCCAGCAGCTCTAGCTCCTACGAGCAGTACTTC. As protein: CASSSSSYEQYF. The rearrangement joins TRBV7-2 to TRBJ2-7, with D uncertain. The V end was cut by 4 bases, the J end by 0 bases, with 4 bases between. The V gene's germline CDR1 is SGHTA and CDR2 FQGNSA. This CDR3 is built from 12 residues.

The chain has TRBV10-3 and TRBJ1-5; tentative D call: TRBD1 (5 bases). Looked up from germline, CDR1 is ENHRY and CDR2 is SYGVKD. The CDR3 contains 13 residues. Trimming shortened V by 4 bases and J by 4 bases, and 8 bases separated the two germline ends. CDR3 region: CAISGAGNQPQHF. The CDR3 nucleotides read TGTGCCATCAGTGGGGCAGGGAATCAGCCCCAGCATTTT.

The chain has TRBV6-1 and TRBJ2-1; 14 bases fit TRBD2. The CDR3 spans 18 residues. V lost 3 bases and J lost 9; bases outside the gene matches: 13. Germline CDR1 is MNHNS and CDR2 is SASEGT. Written as DNA, the CDR3 is TGTGCCAGCAGTGACCCGGGACTAGCGGGAGCTCCCGCGGCTGAGCAGTTCTTC. It encodes CASSDPGLAGAPAAEQFF.

This clone is a singleton in its sample. The rearrangement links TRBV29-1 to TRBJ2-3; 7 bases match TRBD2. The J segment lost 1 base and the V segment lost 6 bases, leaving 4 bases of the junction unmatched. This CDR3 spans 13 amino acids. Germline values: CDR1 SQVTM, CDR2 ANQGSEA. The DNA of the CDR3 is TGCAGCGTAAGTCTAGCGGGCACAGATACGCAGTATTTT. Translating it yields CSVSLAGTDTQYF.

The chain links TRBV7-2 to TRBJ2-4; 13 nucleotides agree with TRBD2. Germline V gene lookup returns CDR1 SGHTA and CDR2 FQGNSA. The CDR3 is made up of 16 amino acids. After removal of 5 bases from V and 9 bases from J, the junction contained 10 bases not matched to a gene. This chain's CDR3 is CASSLRPGTSGVIQYF. Here the CDR3 DNA reads TGTGCCAGCAGCCTCCGCCCCGGGACTAGCGGGGTCATTCAGTACTTC.

This chain connects TRBV28 to TRBJ1-2, with D possibly TRBD1 on 6 matching bases. The CDR3 consists of 14 residues. V dropped 3 bases and J dropped 2 bases, with 10 bases sitting between them. Germline CDR1 reads MDHEN; CDR2 reads SYDVKM. CDR3 sequence reads: CASSLGTPNYGYTF. The CDR3 DNA sequence: TGTGCCAGCAGTTTGGGGACACCGAACTATGGCTACACCTTC.

This rearrangement joins TRBV5-1 to TRBJ1-1; D is undetermined. CDR1 is SGHRS, CDR2 YFSETQ, per germline. CDR3 size: 15 residues. Trimming removed 0 bases at V and 0 bases at J, with 9 bases between. The CDR3 loop reads CASSLAGSMNTEAFF. The DNA of the CDR3 is TGCGCCAGCAGCTTGGCGGGCAGTATGAACACTGAAGCTTTCTTT.

Details on this clone: Other DNA sequences within the sample encode an identical CDR3. V and J are TRBV7-9 and TRBJ1-4; possible D gene TRBD1, 5 bases. Germline V gene lookup returns CDR1 SEHNR and CDR2 FQNEAQ (reference sequence). The CDR3 has 14 residues. Trimming pared 5 bases from V and 5 bases from J, leaving 12 bases between. Written as DNA, the CDR3 is TGTGCCAGCAGCCTCGGGACGGTCAATGAAAAACTGTTTTTT. This sequence encodes CASSLGTVNEKLFF. Together with reference TRBV7-9 and TRBJ1-4, the CDR3 gives the full variable domain: DTGVSQNPRHKITKRGQNVTFRCDPISEHNRLYWYRQTLGQGPEFLTYFQNEAQLEKSRLLSDRFSAERPKGSFSTLEIQRTEQGDSAMYLCASSLGTVNEKLFFGSGTQLSVL.

This chain connects TRBV11-2 to TRBJ2-3; 10 positions agree with TRBD2. Germline V gene sequence: CDR1 SGHAT, CDR2 FQNNGV. This CDR3 has 13 residues. The junction had 7 bases not matched to a gene; V was cut back by 10 bases and J by 6 bases. The CDR3 DNA is TGTGCCATCCTCATTAGCGGGAGGGATACGCAGTATTTT. It codes for CAILISGRDTQYF.

The rearrangement uses TRBV30 and TRBJ2-7, with a tentative D call TRBD1 (5 bases). Germline V CDR1 and CDR2: GTSNPN, SVGIG (reference sequence). The CDR3 loop spans 14 amino acids. V lost 0 bases to trimming and J lost 7 bases, with 16 bases between them. The CDR3 DNA reads TGTGCCTGGAGTGTACCTCAGGGTCTAAGAGAGCAGTACTTC. Translation: CAWSVPQGLREQYF.

The chain couples TRBV7-6 to TRBJ1-6; TRBD1 matches at 7 bases. The CDR3 contains 15 residues. V was pared by 0 bases and J by 5 bases, with 1 base of the junction left unmatched. Germline CDR1 reads SGHVS; CDR2 reads FNYEAQ. This chain's CDR3 is CASSLAGQDNSPLHF. The CDR3 DNA reads as TGTGCCAGCAGCTTAGCAGGACAGGATAATTCACCCCTCCACTTT.

V usage is TRBV3-1 (or the pseudogene TRBV3-2) and J usage is TRBJ2-2, with TRBD2 matching over 11 bases. The CDR3 contains 18 residues. J was trimmed by 4 bases and V by 4 bases; bases with no gene match: 11. Germline V gives CDR1 LGHDT, CDR2 YNNKEL (reference sequence). The CDR3 DNA reads TGTGCCAGCAGCCCCCGGGTTAGCGGGAGGGCCACCACCGGGGAGCTGTTTTTT. Its translation: CASSPRVSGRATTGELFF.

The rearrangement links TRBV2 to TRBJ2-7; D is unresolved. The CDR3 extends over 10 amino acids. CDR1 is SNHLY and CDR2 is FYNNEI in the germline V gene. Trimming shortened V by 4 bases and J by 4 bases, and 2 bases separated the two germline ends. Here the CDR3 reads CASSGYEQYF. CDR3 DNA sequence: TGTGCCAGCAGTGGGTACGAGCAGTACTTC.

This chain links TRBV6-1 with TRBJ1-3, with 7 positions matching TRBD1. Losses at the gene ends were 2 bases for V and 8 bases for J; bases not matched to a gene: 6. The length of the CDR3 is 14 residues. Germline V gene sequence: CDR1 MNHNS, CDR2 SASEGT. CDR3 protein: CASSEYRQGYTIYF. CDR3 in DNA: TGTGCCAGCAGTGAATACCGACAGGGATACACCATATATTTT.

The chain carries TRBV6-5 and TRBJ1-2; D not certain. Per the germline V gene, CDR1 is MNHEY and CDR2 is SVGAGI. V lost 0 bases and J lost 2, with 7 bases in between. This CDR3 comprises 14 residues. The CDR3 DNA reads TGTGCCAGCAGTTACTCCCGTCAGAACTATGGCTACACCTTC. It yields the protein CASSYSRQNYGYTF.

The chain uses TRBV10-3 and TRBJ1-5; 7 bases align to TRBD1. This CDR3 comprises 15 residues. Germline V lookup: CDR1 ENHRY, CDR2 SYGVKD. Germline trimming cut 0 bases from V and 6 bases from J; bases unmatched to any gene: 5. CDR3 in amino acids: CAISESDRVGQPQHF. The CDR3 DNA reads as TGTGCCATCAGTGAGTCTGACAGGGTGGGTCAGCCCCAGCATTTT.

This clone was recorded only once. The chain combines TRBV11-3 with TRBJ2-7; D might be TRBD1 (5 bases). The germline V gene encodes CDR1 SGHNT and CDR2 YENEEA. The CDR3 is made up of 13 amino acids. Between the trimmed V and J ends, which lost 5 bases and 0 bases, there was a span of 8 bases. CDR3 nucleotide sequence: TGTGCCAGCAGCCAGGACAACTCCTACGAGCAGTACTTC. Encoded protein: CASSQDNSYEQYF.